The rows below give T cell receptor beta chains drawn from one sample of a study. TCRdb reanalysed the 5' RACE reads using MiXCR and keeps one entry per CDR3 protein. This table holds 50,000 to 65,000 distinct CDR3 sequences, about a fifth found once. The sample comprised tumor-infiltrating Tregs sorted from the breast tumor. Receptor source: a female donor with breast cancer. Both conserved end residues are part of each CDR3. The D gene is left open where the match is weak. Expanded clones get a size class; other rows say once, few or many, or leave the size out.

>TRBV20-1|many|TRBJ2-2|NA
TGCAGTGCTAGAGATCGGATCAGGGTGTGGACCGGGGAGCTGTTTTTT
CSARDRIRVWTGELFF
>TRBV12-3/TRBV12-4|few|TRBJ1-5|NA
TGTGCCAGCAGTTTATTCACTAATCAGCCCCAGCATTTT
CASSLFTNQPQHF
>TRBV18|NA|TRBJ1-1|NA
TGTGCCAGCTCCCCCACCGGGAGTGAAGCTTTCTTT
CASSPTGSEAFF
>TRBV7-2|NA|TRBJ2-3|NA
TGTGCCAGCAGCCCGACGAGGGGTACGCAGTATTTT
CASSPTRGTQYF
>TRBV11-3|few|TRBJ2-3|NA
TGTGCCAGCAGCTTAGTGGAATTCAAGCGGGCAGATACGCAGTATTTT
CASSLVEFKRADTQYF
>TRBV14|once|TRBJ2-3|TRBD1
TGTGCAAGCAGCCAAGGGGGCTCACTGGCGTACACAGATACGCAGTATTTT
CASSQGGSLAYTDTQYF
>TRBV4-1|many|TRBJ2-5|TRBD2
TGCGCCAGCAGCCAAGTTTTGAGCGGGAGGGTGGAGACCCAGTACTTC
CASSQVLSGRVETQYF
>TRBV25-1|few|TRBJ2-1|TRBD1
TGTGCCAGCAGTGAAGACAGGGGCCCATACAATGAGCAGTTCTTC
CASSEDRGPYNEQFF
>TRBV3-1|NA|TRBJ2-7|NA
TGTGCCAGCAGCCAAGATAGCCTTTTCTACGAGCAGTACTTC
CASSQDSLFYEQYF
>TRBV20-1|many|TRBJ2-1|NA
TGCAGTGCTAGTAGGGCAGGGAATGAGCAGTTCTTC
CSASRAGNEQFF
>TRBV28|few|TRBJ2-7|NA
TGTGCCAGCACAGGAGGACAGTCCTACGAGCAGTACTTC
CASTGGQSYEQYF
>TRBV6-1|few|TRBJ2-1|NA
TGTGCCAGCAGTGTGTGGGGGCAGGTCGGGAATGAGCAGTTCTTC
CASSVWGQVGNEQFF
>TRBV6-1|few|TRBJ2-3|TRBD2
TGTGCCAGCAGTGTTGGACTAGCGGTTGCAGATACGCAGTATTTT
CASSVGLAVADTQYF
>TRBV20-1|few|TRBJ2-7|TRBD2
TGCAGTGCGGCCGGGACTAATCCCTACGAGCAGTACTTC
CSAAGTNPYEQYF
>TRBV7-2|many|TRBJ2-3|NA
TGTGCCAGCAAGGGGGACACCATCACAGATACGCAGTATTTT
CASKGDTITDTQYF
>TRBV12-3/TRBV12-4|NA|TRBJ1-5|NA
TGTGCCAGCAGTCTCCTCCCCACGATGGGGCAGCCCCAGCATTTT
CASSLLPTMGQPQHF
>TRBV7-6|NA|TRBJ2-2|NA
TGTGCCAGCAGCATCCGATACAGGGTGGCCACCGGGGAGCTGTTTTTT
CASSIRYRVATGELFF
>TRBV12-3/TRBV12-4|few|TRBJ2-1|TRBD2
TGTGCCAGCAGTCAGCTAGCGGGACGAGACAATGAGCAGTTCTTC
CASSQLAGRDNEQFF
>TRBV12-3/TRBV12-4|few|TRBJ2-7|NA
TGTGCCAGCAGTCCCCGGGCTGAGGGCGAGCAGTACTTC
CASSPRAEGEQYF
>TRBV12-3/TRBV12-4|few|TRBJ2-7|TRBD2
TGTGCCAGCAGACTAGCGCGCACCTACGAGCAGTACTTC
CASRLARTYEQYF
>TRBV29-1|NA|TRBJ2-1|NA
TGCAGCGTTGCCCTTAAATGGGAGCAGTTCTTC
CSVALKWEQFF
>TRBV5-1|many|TRBJ2-1|TRBD1
TGCGCCAGCAGCATCGGACAGGGGGCGCAAGGTGAGCAGTTCTTC
CASSIGQGAQGEQFF
>TRBV7-2|few|TRBJ2-1|TRBD2
TGTGCCAGCAGCTCCACTAGCGGGAGAGCCTCCTACAATGAGCAGTTCTTC
CASSSTSGRASYNEQFF
>TRBV7-9|few|TRBJ2-5|NA
TGTGCCAGCAGCTTAGAGCGAGCGCCGGAGACCCAGTACTTC
CASSLERAPETQYF
>TRBV10-3|many|TRBJ1-1|NA
TGTGCCATCAGTGAGGGGAGGAACACTGAAGCTTTCTTT
CAISEGRNTEAFF
>TRBV6-5|many|TRBJ1-1|NA
TGTGCCAGCAGTTACTCAAGCCTCTCGGACGGAAGGGACACTGAAGCTTTCTTT
CASSYSSLSDGRDTEAFF
>TRBV4-1|NA|TRBJ1-4|NA
TGCGCCAGCAGCCAAGTGGCAGGGAAGAATAAGGGTGGTGAAAAACTGTTTTTT
CASSQVAGKNKGGEKLFF
>TRBV20-1|many|TRBJ2-5|NA
TGCAGTTTAATTGGGCAAGAGACCCAGTACTTC
CSLIGQETQYF
>TRBV5-4|NA|TRBJ1-1|NA
TGTGCCAGCAGCTTCGGCACTGAAGCTTTCTTT
CASSFGTEAFF
>TRBV20-1|many|TRBJ1-1|NA
TGCAGTGCTAGGCGGGGACGAATGAACACTGAAGCTTTCTTT
CSARRGRMNTEAFF
>TRBV28|few|TRBJ1-2|TRBD1
TGTGCCAGCAGTCCCCCGGGACAGGGGAGGAGAAACACCTTC
CASSPPGQGRRNTF
>TRBV5-1|NA|TRBJ2-7|NA
TGCGCCAGCAGCAGACAGGCCTCCTACGAGCAGTACTTC
CASSRQASYEQYF
>TRBV6-1|NA|TRBJ1-1|TRBD1
TGTGCCAGCAGTGAAGCGCTCAGGGGGGCAGGGGGCCGGACTGAAGCTTTCTTT
CASSEALRGAGGRTEAFF
>TRBV4-3|NA|TRBJ2-7|NA
TGCGCCAGCAGCTATGGAGAGACCGGCTACGAGCAGTACTTC
CASSYGETGYEQYF
>TRBV6-5|NA|TRBJ2-3|NA
TGTGCCAGCAGTTACTCGGAGGCCTCCCGGGCAGATAGGCAGTATTTT
CASSYSEASRADRQYF
>TRBV5-4|few|TRBJ2-7|TRBD1
TGTGCCAGCAGCTTCGGGACAGAGAACTACGAGCAGTACTTC
CASSFGTENYEQYF
>TRBV2|NA|TRBJ2-4|NA
TGTGCCAGCAGTGACGGCGTGAAAAACATTCAGTACTTC
CASSDGVKNIQYF
>TRBV11-3|few|TRBJ2-1|NA
TGTGCCAGCAGCATGACAGCTTACAATGAGCAGTTCTTC
CASSMTAYNEQFF
>TRBV4-1|many|TRBJ2-1|NA
TGCGCCAGCAGCCTTCCCGGAGGGGGGAGCAATGAGCAGTTCTTC
CASSLPGGGSNEQFF
>TRBV7-2|NA|TRBJ1-2|TRBD1
TGTGCCAGCAGCTTAGACAGGACAGGGCAATCGGGCTACACCTTC
CASSLDRTGQSGYTF
>TRBV5-1|NA|TRBJ1-1|TRBD1
TGCGCCAGCAGCGAACAGGGGGTGAACACTGAAGCTTTCTTT
CASSEQGVNTEAFF
>TRBV5-1|NA|TRBJ1-1|NA
TGCGCCAGCAGCTTGGAGCCGGGGGTCGACACTGAAGCTTTCTTT
CASSLEPGVDTEAFF
>TRBV12-3/TRBV12-4|once|TRBJ2-4|NA
TGTGCCAGCAGTGAAGTAGCCGGGACGCACTACTTC
CASSEVAGTHYF
>TRBV18|few|TRBJ1-5|NA
TGTGCCAGCTCACAGGGTTTCAATCAGCCCCAGCATTTT
CASSQGFNQPQHF
>TRBV12-5|NA|TRBJ1-3|TRBD1
TGTGCTAGTGGCCCCGGGACAGTCTCTGGAAACACCATATATTTT
CASGPGTVSGNTIYF
>TRBV20-1|once|TRBJ2-3|TRBD2
TGCAGTGCCTCTAGCGGGAGCACAGATACGCAGTATTTT
CSASSGSTDTQYF